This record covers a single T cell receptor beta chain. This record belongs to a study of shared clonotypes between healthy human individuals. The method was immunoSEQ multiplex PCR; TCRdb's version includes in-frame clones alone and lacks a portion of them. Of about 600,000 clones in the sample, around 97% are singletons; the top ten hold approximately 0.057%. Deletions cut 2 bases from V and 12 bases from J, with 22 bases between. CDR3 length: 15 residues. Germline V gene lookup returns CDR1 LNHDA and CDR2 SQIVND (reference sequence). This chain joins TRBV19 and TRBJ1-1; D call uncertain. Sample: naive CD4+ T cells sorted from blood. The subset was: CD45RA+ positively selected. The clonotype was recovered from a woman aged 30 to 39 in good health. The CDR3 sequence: CASSIIRPTQQETFF. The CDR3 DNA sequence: TGTGCCAGTAGTATAATCCGCCCGACCCAGCAGGAAACTTTCTTT.